A single sample is the source of the 28 T cell receptor beta chains below, sequenced in a study of beta chain features in type 1 diabetes. Sequenced material consisted of expressed TCRB transcripts (all of the isolated RNA was reverse transcribed). Produced via immunoSEQ multiplex PCR; TCRdb's table is partial and in-frame only. This sample has about 150,000 clones, with over 9% found just once. Their target antigens are unknown. General observations from the study: Patients with Type 1 diabetes showed moderately but significantly shorter TCRB CDR3s in all four CD4+ subsets.

Sequencing was done on a sample of central memory CD4+ T cells from blood. Every receptor here comes from a man aged 25 to 45 with type 1 diabetes.

The rearrangement uses TRBV28 and TRBJ2-7; 15 bases are a match to TRBD2. Germline V gene lookup returns CDR1 MDHEN and CDR2 SYDVKM. With 4 bases clipped from V and 4 bases from J, the junction kept 5 bases outside the gene matches. This CDR3 is 16 amino acids long. As DNA, the CDR3 is TGTGCCAGCAGTTCCGAAGGGACTAGCGGGAGGTACGAGCAGTACTTC. It is translated as CASSSEGTSGRYEQYF.

This clone was seen more than once but under ten times. V is TRBV15 and J is TRBJ2-2; no firm D call. This CDR3 has 17 amino acids. Trimming took off 3 bases at V and 0 bases at J, with 14 bases between the two ends. Germline lookup yields CDR1 LNHNV and CDR2 YYDKDF (reference sequence). CDR3 nucleotide sequence: TGTGCCACCAGCAGGAACCGGAGTCCCGCGAACACCGGGGAGCTGTTTTTT. This encodes CATSRNRSPANTGELFF. Using reference TRBV15 and TRBJ2-2 for the parts outside the CDR3, the full variable domain is DAMVIQNPRYQVTQFGKPVTLSCSQTLNHNVMYWYQQKSSQAPKLLFHYYDKDFNNEADTPDNFQSRRPNTSFCFLDIRSPGLGDTAMYLCATSRNRSPANTGELFFGEGSRLTVL.

The J gene is TRBJ1-1, the V gene TRBV6-5; TRBD1 agrees at 8 bases. The J segment lost 5 bases and the V segment lost 5 bases, leaving 4 bases of the junction unmatched. The germline gives CDR1 MNHEY, CDR2 SVGAGI. The CDR3 sequence is 13 residues long. CDR3 nucleotide sequence: TGTGCCAGCAGTCGGACAGGGCGGACTGAAGCTTTCTTT. Encoded protein: CASSRTGRTEAFF.

This clone was seen a few times. The chain couples TRBV30 to TRBJ1-5, with a weak D call TRBD1 (6 bases). The CDR3 loop spans 13 amino acids. V lost 4 bases and J 4 bases, leaving 11 bases between the germline ends. Germline CDR1 GTSNPN, CDR2 SVGIG (reference sequence). CDR3 sequence: CAWTQQGNQPQHF. Here the CDR3 DNA reads TGTGCCTGGACGCAACAGGGAAATCAGCCCCAGCATTTT.

The CDR3 sequence is CAIQGSGNTIYF. The CDR3 nucleotides are TGTGCCATCCAGGGTTCAGGAAACACCATATATTTT. This sequence joins TRBV19 and TRBJ1-3; maybe TRBD1 (5 bases). V lost 10 bases and J 4 bases, leaving 11 bases between the germline ends. Germline CDR1 LNHDA, CDR2 SQIVND (reference sequence). This CDR3 comprises 12 residues. Based on the CDR3 plus reference TRBV19 and TRBJ1-3, the full variable domain is DGGITQSPKYLFRKEGQNVTLSCEQNLNHDAMYWYRQDPGQGLRLIYYSQIVNDFQKGDIAEGYSVSREKKESFPLTVTSAQKNPTAFYLCAIQGSGNTIYFGEGSWLTVV.

This clone was seen a handful of times. An end of the junction differs from the germline gene, which may be a read error. V gene TRBV29-1 combines with J gene TRBJ2-3; 8 bases align to TRBD1. CDR3 length: 14 amino acids. The V gene's germline CDR1 is SQVTM and CDR2 ANQGSEA. DNA for the CDR3: TGCAGCGTTGGCGGGGCAGGGGGCACATATACGCAGTATTTT. Its protein product is CSVGGAGGTYTQYF.

V and J are TRBV4-3 and TRBJ2-1, with unresolved D. Trimming removed 0 bases from V and 4 bases from J, with 7 bases in between. CDR1 and CDR2 from the germline V gene are LGHNA and YSLEER. The CDR3 consists of 14 residues. CDR3 amino acids: CASSQDRGYNEQFF. CDR3 coding DNA: TGCGCCAGCAGCCAAGATCGAGGTTACAATGAGCAGTTCTTC.

This clone was seen only a few times. The chain carries TRBV12-5 and TRBJ2-7, with D uncertain. Germline values: CDR1 LGHNT, CDR2 FRNRAP. The V gene lost 0 bases and the J gene lost 4 bases, with 10 bases spanning the gap. The CDR3 has 14 residues. The CDR3 region is CASGLVEVRYEQYF. In DNA, the CDR3 is TGTGCTAGTGGTTTGGTCGAGGTAAGGTACGAGCAGTACTTC.

The chain recombines TRBV6-5 with TRBJ2-5; D gene uncertain. Trimming took off 6 bases at V and 3 bases at J, with 11 bases between the two ends. There are 13 residues in the CDR3. The germline CDR1 and CDR2 sequences are MNHEY and SVGAGI. The DNA for the CDR3 is TGTGCCAGCAGCTCCGCAGAGGAAGAGACCCAGTACTTC. Protein sequence: CASSSAEEETQYF.

This clone was seen many times. This sequence joins TRBV7-2 and TRBJ1-4, with 8 bases matching TRBD1. J lost 5 bases, V lost 3 bases, and 5 bases had no gene match. The CDR3 has 15 amino acids. The germline CDR1 and CDR2 sequences are SGHTA and FQGNSA. CDR3 protein: CASSFAGTGNEKLFF. The CDR3 DNA follows: TGTGCCAGCAGCTTCGCCGGGACAGGCAATGAAAAACTGTTTTTT.

Many counts were recorded for this clone. The J gene is TRBJ2-2, the V gene TRBV9; TRBD1 might be the D (5 bases). Germline V gene data show CDR1 as SGDLS and CDR2 as YYNGEE. Deletions cut 2 bases from V and 3 bases from J, with 11 bases between. CDR3 size: 15 residues. The CDR3 DNA is TGTGCCAGCAGCGTGGGGCTCGACCACACCGGGGAGCTGTTTTTT. Translation gives CASSVGLDHTGELFF.

This clone came up a few times. The J gene is TRBJ2-7, the V gene TRBV23-1, with D maybe TRBD2 (5 bases). TRBV23-1 counts as an open reading frame of uncertain function. The CDR3 consists of 11 residues. CDR3 loop: CVPGTGCEQYF. DNA of the CDR3: TGCGTCCCGGGAACGGGATGCGAGCAGTACTTC.

J is TRBJ1-1 and V is TRBV27; 9 bases match TRBD1. The CDR3 loop spans 15 amino acids. The germline CDR1 and CDR2 sequences are MNHEY and SMNVEV (reference sequence). After removal of 7 bases from V and 5 bases from J, the junction contained 11 bases not matched to a gene. The CDR3 is CASTSVGQGNTEAFF. CDR3 DNA sequence: TGTGCCAGCACGAGTGTGGGACAGGGTAATACTGAAGCTTTCTTT.

This clone was seen more than once but under ten times. The gene calls are TRBV25-1 and TRBJ1-3; no clear D. The CDR3 has 13 residues. Germline lookup yields CDR1 MGHDK and CDR2 SYGVNS. V was trimmed by 8 bases and J by 3 bases, leaving 11 bases between them. The DNA of the CDR3 is TGTGCCAGCTGCTCGGGAGTTGGAAACACCATATATTTT. Encoded protein: CASCSGVGNTIYF.

This clone was observed a handful of times. The chain combines TRBV19 with TRBJ1-1; 7 bases are shared with TRBD1. Losses at the gene ends were 7 bases for V and 3 bases for J; bases not matched to a gene: 8. This CDR3 has 14 amino acids. Germline values: CDR1 LNHDA, CDR2 SQIVND (reference sequence). CDR3 loop: CASTRDRVDTEAFF. CDR3 nucleotides: TGTGCCAGTACCAGAGACAGGGTTGACACTGAAGCTTTCTTT.

This clone occurred a few times. The V and J genes are TRBV9 and TRBJ2-7; 10 nucleotides line up with TRBD1. Germline CDR1 and CDR2: SGDLS and YYNGEE. V dropped 4 bases and J dropped 1; count of bases not matched to a gene: 5. CDR3 length: 15 amino acids. This CDR3 is CASSPGQGVSYEQYF. For the CDR3, the DNA is TGTGCCAGCAGCCCAGGACAGGGGGTTTCCTACGAGCAGTACTTC.

The CDR3 region has the DNA TGTGCCAGCAGTTCGTCTTTCGGGACTAAATTTTCCGAGCAGTACTTC. Translated: CASSSSFGTKFSEQYF. The chain carries TRBV28 and TRBJ2-7; 7 bases map to TRBD2. The germline V gene has CDR1 MDHEN and CDR2 SYDVKM. The J segment lost 6 bases and the V segment lost 4 bases, leaving 15 bases of the junction unmatched. This CDR3 contains 16 residues. The entire variable domain, with the rest obtained from reference TRBV28 and TRBJ2-7, is as follows: DVKVTQSSRYLVKRTGEKVFLECVQDMDHENMFWYRQDPGLGLRLIYFSYDVKMKEKGDIPEGYSVSREKKERFSLILESASTNQTSMYLCASSSSFGTKFSEQYFGPGTRLTVT.

The rearrangement joins TRBV7-2 to TRBJ2-1; no firm D call. The ends were cut back, 5 bases at V and 3 bases at J, with 11 bases in the middle. The length of the CDR3 is 14 residues. Germline V lookup: CDR1 SGHTA, CDR2 FQGNSA. In DNA, the CDR3 is TGTGCCAGCAGCGTACAGCTGAACTACAATGAGCAGTTCTTC. Translated, it gives CASSVQLNYNEQFF.

The table lists this clone with a few counts. The V call is TRBV5-1, the J call TRBJ2-7, with 11 bases that match TRBD2. The V and J ends lost 4 bases and 3 bases, in that order; junction bases with no gene match: 3. There are 14 residues in the CDR3. Germline assignment: CDR1 SGHRS and CDR2 YFSETQ. CDR3 sequence (DNA): TGCGCCAGCAGCCAGACTAGCGGGAACTACGAGCAGTACTTC. Protein: CASSQTSGNYEQYF.

This clone was seen a few times. This chain joins TRBV6-6 and TRBJ2-7, with 11 nucleotides matching TRBD2. The length of the CDR3 is 15 residues. V was pared by 2 bases and J by 3 bases, with 3 bases of the junction left unmatched. The germline V gene has CDR1 MNHNY and CDR2 SVGAGI (reference sequence). The DNA of the CDR3 is TGTGCCAGCAGTTACGTAGCGGGAGGGGACTACGAGCAGTACTTC. It translates to CASSYVAGGDYEQYF.

This clone came up a few times. Here the CDR3 reads CASVTGTGRAFF. CDR3 bases: TGTGCCAGCGTAACGGGGACAGGGAGAGCTTTCTTT. V is TRBV19 and J is TRBJ1-1, with 9 bases matching TRBD1. This CDR3 has 12 residues. The J segment lost 10 bases and the V segment lost 9 bases, leaving 9 bases of the junction unmatched. CDR1 LNHDA and CDR2 SQIVND come from the germline V gene (reference sequence).

This clone was counted between two and nine times. The rearrangement joins TRBV29-1 to TRBJ1-1, with D hard to call. Trimming cost V 7 bases and J 4 bases, with 10 bases left between them. Germline values: CDR1 SQVTM, CDR2 ANQGSEA. This CDR3 contains 11 residues. The CDR3 loop is CSASGGTEAFF. CDR3 sequence (DNA): TGCAGCGCTTCGGGAGGCACTGAAGCTTTCTTT.

This clone has a handful of counts. The genes are TRBV7-3 and TRBJ2-3; 8 nucleotides match TRBD2. V shed 6 bases, J shed 3 bases, and the junction held 5 bases outside the gene matches. The CDR3 is 14 amino acids. Germline V gene lookup returns CDR1 SGHTA and CDR2 FQGTGA. CDR3 sequence: CASSRAGATDTQYF. The CDR3 region has the DNA TGTGCCAGCAGTCGAGCGGGAGCAACAGATACGCAGTATTTT.

This sequence joins TRBV11-1 and TRBJ1-1; tentative D call: TRBD1 (5 bases). CDR3 size: 14 residues. Germline values: CDR1 SGHAT, CDR2 FQDESV (reference sequence). Trimming removed 1 base at V and 7 bases at J, with 13 bases between. The CDR3 loop reads CASSLEDYGGEAFF. The DNA for the CDR3 is TGTGCCAGCAGCTTAGAGGATTACGGGGGTGAAGCTTTCTTT.

As regards this clone: Additional DNA sequences in this sample encode the identical CDR3. This chain uses TRBV9 with TRBJ2-5; maybe TRBD2 (5 bases). CDR3 size: 12 residues. Germline V lookup: CDR1 SGDLS, CDR2 YYNGEE. V lost 5 bases and J 5 bases, leaving 10 bases between the germline ends. Here the CDR3 reads CASSAGGETQYF. CDR3 sequence (DNA): TGTGCCAGCAGTGCGGGCGGCGAGACCCAGTACTTC.

The chain joins TRBV28 to TRBJ2-3; D unresolved. Germline V lookup: CDR1 MDHEN, CDR2 SYDVKM. The CDR3 extends over 15 amino acids. Trimming cost V 4 bases and J 4 bases, with 15 bases left between them. The CDR3 DNA is TGTGCCAGCAGTTCGCCGATTCGCGAGTCAGATACGCAGTATTTT. Protein: CASSSPIRESDTQYF.

This clone turned up a few times. This sample also contains other DNA sequences that code for the same CDR3. The J gene is TRBJ1-1, the V gene TRBV7-6; D remains ambiguous. V dropped 1 base and J dropped 1 base, with 7 bases sitting between them. Germline CDR1 and CDR2: SGHVS and FNYEAQ. The length of the CDR3 is 14 residues. The CDR3 here is CASSLDRGNTEAFF. The CDR3 DNA sequence: TGTGCCAGCAGCTTAGATCGGGGGAACACTGAAGCTTTCTTT.

The genes are TRBV7-9 and TRBJ2-7; 12 bases align to TRBD2. V shed 5 bases, J shed 3 bases, and the junction held 8 bases outside the gene matches. This CDR3 has 16 residues. Germline CDR1 is SEHNR and CDR2 is FQNEAQ (reference sequence). The CDR3, as DNA: TGTGCCAGCAGCCCAGCCCTAGCGGGAGGGGACTACGAGCAGTACTTC. Its protein is CASSPALAGGDYEQYF.